These 3 T cell receptor beta chains were all obtained from the same sample, sequenced in a study of blood T cell repertoires in COVID-19. Assay: immunoSEQ multiplex PCR; the TCRdb copy retains only in-frame clones and omits some. Seen here are 55,000 to 85,000 clones, around 86% observed once, and the top ten hold roughly a tenth. The sequencing input was peripheral blood. The receptors were sampled from a woman aged 18-29 years with acute or convalescent COVID-19.

The V gene is TRBV7-9, the J gene TRBJ1-1, with TRBD1 matching over 8 bases. V shed 5 bases and J 1 base; nucleotides not matched to a gene: 6. In germline, CDR1 is SEHNR, CDR2 FQNEAQ (reference sequence). This CDR3 comprises 15 residues. CDR3 in amino acids: CASSTTGGKNTEAFF. Here the CDR3 DNA reads TGTGCCAGCAGCACCACAGGGGGTAAGAACACTGAAGCTTTCTTT.

This clone was detected only once. V and J are TRBV2 and TRBJ2-1, with D possibly being TRBD2 (5 bases). CDR3 length: 14 amino acids. Germline CDR1 reads SNHLY; CDR2 reads FYNNEI. The V and J ends lost 1 base and 8 bases respectively, with 12 bases between them. CDR3: CASSEGPWGDEQFF. CDR3 nucleotide sequence: TGTGCCAGCAGTGAAGGGCCTTGGGGAGATGAGCAGTTCTTC.

The chain combines TRBV12-3 or TRBV12-4 with TRBJ1-1, with unresolved D. This CDR3 contains 13 residues. Trimming removed 1 base at V and 7 bases at J, with 10 bases between. CDR3 DNA: TGTGCCAGCAGTTTAGGGGGTGGGAGTGAAGCTTTCTTT. It encodes CASSLGGGSEAFF.